This entry concerns a single T cell receptor beta chain. The junction departs from germline at one end; a sequencing error may be responsible. The data are from a study of beta chain features in type 1 diabetes. Sequencing targeted expressed TCRB transcripts, as all isolated RNA had been reverse transcribed. Sequencing was performed with immunoSEQ multiplex PCR; in TCRdb, only in-frame clones are kept and a portion is missing. Here the sample spans about 15,000 clones, around 43% being singletons. The sample taken for sequencing was stem cell memory CD4+ T cells from blood. The sequence came from a middle-aged woman in good health.

The CDR3 coding sequence is TGTGCCAGCAGCCCAATCACTCAAGCTTTCTTT. Its protein product is CASSPITQAFF. This chain links TRBV7-2 with TRBJ1-1; no clear D. This CDR3 is built from 11 residues. CDR1 SGHTA and CDR2 FQGNSA come from the germline V gene.